What follows describes a single T cell receptor (beta chain). This record comes from a study of blood T cell repertoires in COVID-19. Turning to the study itself: The United States, Italy and Spain were the sources of the acute and convalescent COVID-19 samples.

The V end was cut by 1 base, the J end by 7 bases, with 14 bases between. Germline V CDR1 and CDR2: SEHNR, FQNEAQ (reference sequence). The CDR3 runs to 14 residues. Repertoires were generated with immunoSEQ multiplex PCR, while TCRdb's copy carries only in-frame clones and drops some. Among about 60,000 clones listed, approximately 84% were seen once. The sequenced material came from peripheral blood. This receptor was obtained from a man between 60 and 75 years old with COVID-19, enrolled during active disease. The chain combines TRBV7-9 with TRBJ2-7, with D tentatively TRBD2 (6 bases). The CDR3 nucleotides read TGTGCCAGCAGCTTAGGCGGGGCACCTAATGAGCAGTACTTC. This gives the protein CASSLGGAPNEQYF.